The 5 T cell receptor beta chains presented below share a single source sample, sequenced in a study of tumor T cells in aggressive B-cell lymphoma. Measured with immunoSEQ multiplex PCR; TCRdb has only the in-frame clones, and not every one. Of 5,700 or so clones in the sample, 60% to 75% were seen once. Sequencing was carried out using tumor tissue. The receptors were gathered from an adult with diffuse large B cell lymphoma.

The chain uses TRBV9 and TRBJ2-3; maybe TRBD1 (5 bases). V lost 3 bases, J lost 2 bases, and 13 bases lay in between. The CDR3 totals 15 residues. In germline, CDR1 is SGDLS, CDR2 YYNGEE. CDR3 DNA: TGTGCCAGCAGCGGGGGCTTTTGGGCCACAGATACGCAGTATTTT. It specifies CASSGGFWATDTQYF.

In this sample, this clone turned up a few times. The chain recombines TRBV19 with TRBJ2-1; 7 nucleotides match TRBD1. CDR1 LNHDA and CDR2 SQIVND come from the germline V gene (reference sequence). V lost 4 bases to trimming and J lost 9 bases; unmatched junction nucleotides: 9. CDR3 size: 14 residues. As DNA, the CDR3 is TGTGCCAGTAGTAGGGACAGCCGAAACGGTGAGCAGTTCTTC. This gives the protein CASSRDSRNGEQFF. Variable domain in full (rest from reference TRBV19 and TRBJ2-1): DGGITQSPKYLFRKEGQNVTLSCEQNLNHDAMYWYRQDPGQGLRLIYYSQIVNDFQKGDIAEGYSVSREKKESFPLTVTSAQKNPTAFYLCASSRDSRNGEQFFGPGTRLTVL.

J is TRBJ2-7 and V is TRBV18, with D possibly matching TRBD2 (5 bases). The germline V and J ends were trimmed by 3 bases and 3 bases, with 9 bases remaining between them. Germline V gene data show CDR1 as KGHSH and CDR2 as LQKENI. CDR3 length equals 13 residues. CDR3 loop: CASSPRGGYEQYF. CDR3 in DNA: TGTGCCAGCTCACCCCGGGGTGGCTACGAGCAGTACTTC.

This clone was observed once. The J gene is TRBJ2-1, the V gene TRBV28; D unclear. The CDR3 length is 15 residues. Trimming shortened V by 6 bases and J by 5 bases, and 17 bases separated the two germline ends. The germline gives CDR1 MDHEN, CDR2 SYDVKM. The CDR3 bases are TGTGCCAGCAGCTTTCCTCGCACTACCGACAATGAGCAGTTCTTC. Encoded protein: CASSFPRTTDNEQFF.

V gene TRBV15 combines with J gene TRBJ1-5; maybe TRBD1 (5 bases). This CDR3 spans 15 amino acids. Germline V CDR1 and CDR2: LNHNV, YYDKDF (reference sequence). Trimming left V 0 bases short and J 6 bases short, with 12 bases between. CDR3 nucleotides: TGTGCCACCAGCAGAGATCAGGGTTATGGTCAGCCCCAGCATTTT. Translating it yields CATSRDQGYGQPQHF.